What follows is one T cell receptor beta chain and its context. The junction had 7 bases not matched to a gene; V was cut back by 5 bases and J by 2 bases. Germline assignment: CDR1 LGHNA and CDR2 YNFKEQ. This CDR3 contains 15 residues. Produced via immunoSEQ multiplex PCR; TCRdb's table is partial and in-frame only. In the table there are 11,000 or so clones, about 72% of which are singletons. The sample originates from a study of CD4+ T cells in melanoma. The receptor was isolated from a human donor with melanoma. The chain couples TRBV4-2 to TRBJ2-5; TRBD2 matches 8 bases. Material: cells from a culture (not recorded whether cultured in vitro). The CDR3 sequence: CASSWPGTRQETQYF. The CDR3 coding sequence is TGTGCCAGCAGCTGGCCCGGGACTAGACAAGAGACCCAGTACTTC.